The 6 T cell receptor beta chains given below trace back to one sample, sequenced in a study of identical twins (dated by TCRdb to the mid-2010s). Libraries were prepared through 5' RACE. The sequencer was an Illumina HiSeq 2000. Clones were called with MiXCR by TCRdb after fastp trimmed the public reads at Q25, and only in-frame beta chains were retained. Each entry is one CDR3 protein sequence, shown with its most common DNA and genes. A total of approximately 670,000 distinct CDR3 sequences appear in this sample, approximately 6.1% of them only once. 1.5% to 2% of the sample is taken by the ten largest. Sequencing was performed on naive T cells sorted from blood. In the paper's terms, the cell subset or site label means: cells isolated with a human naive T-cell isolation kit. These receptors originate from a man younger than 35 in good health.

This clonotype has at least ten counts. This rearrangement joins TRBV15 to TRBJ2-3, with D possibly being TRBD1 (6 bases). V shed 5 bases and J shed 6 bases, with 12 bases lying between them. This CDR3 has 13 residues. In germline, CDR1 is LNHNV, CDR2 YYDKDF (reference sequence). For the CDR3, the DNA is TGTGCCACCAGCGGTTACAGGGCGGATACGCAGTATTTT. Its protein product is CATSGYRADTQYF.

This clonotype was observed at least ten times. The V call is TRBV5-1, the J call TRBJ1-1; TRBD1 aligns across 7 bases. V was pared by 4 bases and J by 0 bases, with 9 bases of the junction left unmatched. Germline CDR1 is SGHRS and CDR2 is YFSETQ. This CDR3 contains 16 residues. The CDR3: CASSLDRASMNTEAFF. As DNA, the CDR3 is TGCGCCAGCAGCCTAGACAGGGCCTCCATGAACACTGAAGCTTTCTTT.

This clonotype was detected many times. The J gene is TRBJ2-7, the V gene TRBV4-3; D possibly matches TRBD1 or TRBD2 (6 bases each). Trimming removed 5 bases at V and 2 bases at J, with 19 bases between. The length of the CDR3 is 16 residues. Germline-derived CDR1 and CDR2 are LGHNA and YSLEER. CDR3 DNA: TGCGCCAGCAGCGAACGACAAGGGGGAGGAGCCTACGAGCAGTACTTC. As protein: CASSERQGGGAYEQYF.

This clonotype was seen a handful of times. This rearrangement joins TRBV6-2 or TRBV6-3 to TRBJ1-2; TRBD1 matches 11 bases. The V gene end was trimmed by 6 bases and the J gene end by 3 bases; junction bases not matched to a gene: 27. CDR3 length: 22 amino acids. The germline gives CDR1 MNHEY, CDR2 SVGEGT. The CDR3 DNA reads TGTGCCAGCAGCCCCACGAGAGGACAGGGGGCTATCTTCGAACCCCCGGACTATGGCTACACCTTC. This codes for CASSPTRGQGAIFEPPDYGYTF.

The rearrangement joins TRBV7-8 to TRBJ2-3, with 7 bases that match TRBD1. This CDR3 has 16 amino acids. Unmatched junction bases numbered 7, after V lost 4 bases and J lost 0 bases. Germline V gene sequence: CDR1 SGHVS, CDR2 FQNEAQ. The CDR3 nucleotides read TGTGCCAGCAGCTCGTCGGACAGGTCTAGCACAGATACGCAGTATTTT. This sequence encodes CASSSSDRSSTDTQYF.

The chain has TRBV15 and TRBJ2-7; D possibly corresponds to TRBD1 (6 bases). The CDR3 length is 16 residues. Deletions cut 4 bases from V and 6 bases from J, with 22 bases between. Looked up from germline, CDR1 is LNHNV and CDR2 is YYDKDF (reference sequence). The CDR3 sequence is CATSKTIQGAEAEQYF. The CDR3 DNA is TGTGCCACCAGCAAAACAATACAGGGTGCGGAGGCCGAGCAGTACTTC.